A selection of T cell receptor beta chains follows, all from one sample in a study of identical twins. TCRdb analysed the 5' RACE reads with MiXCR anew, one entry per CDR3 protein. The repertoire has more than 1.5 million distinct CDR3 sequences, about 31% of them found once; the top ten carry 0.25% to 0.3%. Sample: cord blood. All receptors come from a newborn girl in good health. Both conserved end residues are part of each CDR3.

V gene: TRBV11-1
J gene: TRBJ2-3
CDR3 protein: CASSLGTTRDTDTQYF

V gene: TRBV4-1
J gene: TRBJ2-1
CDR3 protein: CASSQRADKYNEQFF

V gene: TRBV28
J gene: TRBJ1-1
CDR3 protein: CTSGGDGSKRTEAFF

V gene: TRBV20-1
J gene: TRBJ2-5
CDR3 protein: CSARGGGAQETQYF

V gene: TRBV25-1
J gene: TRBJ2-5
CDR3 protein: CASGLTEYHQETQYF

V gene: TRBV5-1
J gene: TRBJ1-2
CDR3 protein: CASSSPFEGPVPYGYTF

V gene: TRBV7-2
J gene: TRBJ2-1
CDR3 protein: CASIELAGGPYNEQFF

V gene: TRBV27
J gene: TRBJ2-7
CDR3 protein: CASSTGYRNEQYF

V gene: TRBV20-1
J gene: TRBJ2-1
CDR3 protein: CSADGRESNEQFF

V gene: TRBV4-1
J gene: NA
CDR3 protein: CASSQGGLVSGYEQYF

V gene: TRBV4-1
J gene: TRBJ1-2
CDR3 protein: CASSAQGASDYGYTF

V gene: TRBV4-2
J gene: TRBJ2-7
CDR3 protein: CASSQDLAEQYF

V gene: TRBV5-8
J gene: TRBJ2-3
CDR3 protein: CASSLDLITDTQYF

V gene: TRBV11-1
J gene: TRBJ2-1
CDR3 protein: CASSSSVTDEQFF

V gene: TRBV4-2
J gene: TRBJ2-1
CDR3 protein: CASSSRTGGSSYNEQFF